The rows below give T cell receptor beta chains drawn from one sample of a study of blood T cells in healthy people across ages. One entry per CDR3 protein results from TCRdb running MiXCR on the 5' RACE reads. The table has around 1,600,000 distinct CDR3 sequences, 35% to 45% seen once. The source material was blood. These TCRs come from a woman aged 18 to 35 in good health. Both conserved end residues are part of each CDR3.

v_call | cdr3_aa
TRBV28 | CASSFTEGSNQPQHF
TRBV20-1 | CSARVATRGEQYF
TRBV18 | CASSPATGSEQFF
TRBV29-1 | CSVDRDRGTTEAFF
TRBV5-4 | CASRGQGRGGYTF
TRBV20-1 | CSASGGGETQYF
TRBV7-8 | CASSPEQGASNQPQHF
TRBV12-3/TRBV12-4 | CASSFSGSEETQYF
TRBV29-1 | CSVAPGTRGYEQFF
TRBV24-1 | CATSEGLTGEQFF
TRBV2 | CASSENEQYF
TRBV11-2 | CASSLQVASSYNEQFF
TRBV4-1 | CASSQVEGDEKLFF
TRBV6-5 | CASSYSGTSGYNEQYF
TRBV6-2/TRBV6-3 | CASTQSGTGVQPQHF
TRBV18 | CASSPPGQIGEKLFF
TRBV7-8 | CASSGFGGSLDTQYF
TRBV13 | CASSLGGVAGYYEQYF
TRBV27 | CASSWTGPMYEQYF
TRBV21-1 | CASSNHSQETQYF
TRBV20-1 | CSRLASYNEQFF
TRBV6-2/TRBV6-3 | CASSYSAGVLTGELFF
TRBV27 | CASSLRFGGSEQYF
TRBV28 | CASRGYGISYNEQYF
TRBV15 | CATSRSRDNYEQYF
TRBV14 | CASSQPWGVSYNEQFF
TRBV20-1 | CSARVDKAGYGYTF
TRBV7-9 | CASSLVPLELNTEAFF
TRBV20-1 | CSARERTGNNSPLHF
TRBV6-2/TRBV6-3 | CASSYGAGFFNEQFF
TRBV7-3 | CASSSQDYRAHTDTQYF
TRBV7-8 | CASSFRLAGGAIAGELFF
TRBV7-9 | CASSLLDWVEGYTF
TRBV20-1 | CSARKGAATEQYF
TRBV4-1 | CASSHVLVGGNEQYF
TRBV27 | CASSSLRNTDTQYF
TRBV4-3 | CASSPLLAGNTDTQYF
TRBV5-1 | CASSFFRGLNEQFF
TRBV12-3/TRBV12-4 | CASSSGTGVSSGYTF
TRBV7-2 | CASSLAPAGGATDTQYF
TRBV20-1 | CSASKAAGGEKLFF
TRBV25-1 | CASSWLGSSPANFNEQFF
TRBV6-2/TRBV6-3 | CAGSKGWQVRMRNQPQHF
TRBV30 | CAYQGQIYEQYF
TRBV2 | CARQNYGYTF
TRBV20-1 | CSARRGSYNEQYF
TRBV25-1 | CASSGPGAVSGNTIYF
TRBV29-1 | CSVGGGLTDTQYF
TRBV18 | CASSPVGSLYEQYF
TRBV11-1 | CASSPRWGPRDRSSGGSPYNEQFF
TRBV20-1 | CSARRSEKLFF
TRBV7-9 | CASSLGTVRNYGYTF
TRBV6-6 | CASTVSGGEETQYF
TRBV12-3/TRBV12-4 | CASSFRAFGYNEQFF